Each of the 9 T cell receptor beta chains below was sequenced from the same sample in a study of shared clonotypes between healthy human individuals (dated by TCRdb to 2018 to 2020). The library was made by the immunoSEQ multiplex PCR assay. TCRdb carries this immuneACCESS record with in-frame sequences only. Its versions omit some clonotypes, under half of them owing to an unresolved V gene in the studies checked, with the rest unexplained. The sample table records about 2.4 million clones; roughly 93% of these occur just once. The ten largest clones capture 0.36% of the sample. Sequencing was performed on naive CD4+ T cells from PBMCs. Reading the label with the study, this specimen's cell subset or site is: CD45RA+ positively selected. These receptors originate from a man between 18 and 29 years old in good health. Some clones in this sample may be carry-over from other donors' samples.

The V and J genes are TRBV4-1 and TRBJ1-1, with D perhaps TRBD1 (5 bases). The CDR3 extends over 17 amino acids. Germline assignment: CDR1 MGHRA and CDR2 YSYEKL. Trimming cost V 3 bases and J 1 base, with 18 bases left between them. The CDR3 protein is CASSHPLLGARNTEAFF. The CDR3, as DNA: TGCGCCAGCAGCCACCCCCTACTCGGGGCGCGGAACACTGAAGCTTTCTTT.

The J gene is TRBJ2-1, the V gene TRBV18; 11 positions agree with TRBD2. Trimming removed 5 bases from V and 4 bases from J; junction bases left unmatched: 4. The CDR3 is made up of 15 amino acids. The germline gives CDR1 KGHSH, CDR2 LQKENI. The CDR3 DNA is TGTGCCAGCTCATCAACTAGCGGGAGTTACAATGAGCAGTTCTTC. This translates into CASSSTSGSYNEQFF.

This chain links TRBV5-1 with TRBJ2-1; 15 bases are a match to TRBD2. Germline V gene data show CDR1 as SGHRS and CDR2 as YFSETQ. With 0 bases clipped from V and 5 bases from J, the junction kept 3 bases outside the gene matches. CDR3 size: 17 residues. The CDR3 nucleotides read TGCGCCAGCAGCTTGGTTGGACTAGCGGGAGGGAACAATGAGCAGTTCTTC. Encoded protein: CASSLVGLAGGNNEQFF.

The chain links TRBV28 to TRBJ2-3; 12 bases map to TRBD2. V gave up 4 bases and J gave up 3 bases; unmatched junction bases: 5. CDR1 is MDHEN and CDR2 is SYDVKM in the germline V gene. This CDR3 comprises 16 residues. The CDR3 bases are TGTGCCAGCAGTTATCTAGCGGGAGGGGGTACAGATACGCAGTATTTT. Translated: CASSYLAGGGTDTQYF.

This rearrangement joins TRBV27 to TRBJ2-5, with D perhaps matching TRBD2 (6 bases). CDR1 is MNHEY and CDR2 is SMNVEV in the germline V gene (reference sequence). V lost 10 bases and J 3 bases, leaving 18 bases between the germline ends. The CDR3 consists of 14 residues. The CDR3: CATGRGPTKETQYF. CDR3 DNA: TGTGCCACCGGGCGGGGCCCGACGAAAGAGACCCAGTACTTC.

This clone was observed a single time. In the same sample, other DNA sequences code for this CDR3. The gene calls are TRBV28 and TRBJ2-7; no firm D call. V dropped 4 bases and J dropped 1 base, with 5 bases sitting between them. Germline CDR1 reads MDHEN; CDR2 reads SYDVKM. There are 12 residues in the CDR3. The CDR3 is CASSSGSYEQYF. The CDR3 DNA reads as TGTGCCAGCAGTTCGGGTTCCTACGAGCAGTACTTC.

The V gene is TRBV10-3, the J gene TRBJ2-7; 12 bases are a match to TRBD1. The CDR3 is made up of 17 amino acids. Per the germline V gene, CDR1 is ENHRY and CDR2 is SYGVKD. J was trimmed by 3 bases and V by 1 base; bases with no gene match: 7. The CDR3 spells CAISEWGGTGGFYEQYF. The CDR3 coding sequence is TGTGCCATCAGTGAGTGGGGCGGGACAGGGGGCTTCTACGAGCAGTACTTC.

This rearrangement joins TRBV19 to TRBJ2-7, with 7 bases identical to TRBD1. CDR1 is LNHDA, CDR2 SQIVND, per germline (reference sequence). V shed 9 bases and J 1 base; nucleotides not matched to a gene: 12. This CDR3 has 15 residues. The DNA for the CDR3 is TGTGCCAGATTCACAGGGGAAACCATATCCTACGAGCAGTACTTC. Encoded protein: CARFTGETISYEQYF.

The CDR3 loop reads CASSFLAGPKYEQYF. CDR3 coding DNA: TGTGCCAGCAGTTTCCTAGCGGGTCCCAAATACGAGCAGTACTTC. The chain employs TRBV28 and TRBJ2-7; 8 bases match TRBD2. The length of the CDR3 is 15 residues. The J segment lost 4 bases and the V segment lost 3 bases, leaving 8 bases of the junction unmatched. Germline-derived CDR1 and CDR2 are MDHEN and SYDVKM.